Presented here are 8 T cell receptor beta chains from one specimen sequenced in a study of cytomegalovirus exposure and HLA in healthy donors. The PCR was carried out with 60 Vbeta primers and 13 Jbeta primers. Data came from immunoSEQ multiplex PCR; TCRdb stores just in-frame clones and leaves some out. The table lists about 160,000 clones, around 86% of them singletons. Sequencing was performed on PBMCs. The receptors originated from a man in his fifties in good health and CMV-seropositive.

The CDR3 region is CASSLAQGYEQYF. The DNA of the CDR3 is TGCGCCAGCAGCTTGGCGCAGGGCTACGAGCAGTACTTC. V and J are TRBV5-1 and TRBJ2-7; D possibly corresponds to TRBD1 (5 bases). The V and J ends lost 0 bases and 3 bases respectively, with 7 bases between them. Per the germline V gene, CDR1 is SGHRS and CDR2 is YFSETQ. The CDR3 loop spans 13 amino acids.

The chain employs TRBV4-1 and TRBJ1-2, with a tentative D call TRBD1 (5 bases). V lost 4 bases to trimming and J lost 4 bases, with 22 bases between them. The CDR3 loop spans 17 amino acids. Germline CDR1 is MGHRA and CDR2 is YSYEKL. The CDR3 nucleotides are TGCGCCAGCAGCCCCATCATCAACGAGGTGGACACCTATGGCTACACCTTC. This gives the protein CASSPIINEVDTYGYTF.

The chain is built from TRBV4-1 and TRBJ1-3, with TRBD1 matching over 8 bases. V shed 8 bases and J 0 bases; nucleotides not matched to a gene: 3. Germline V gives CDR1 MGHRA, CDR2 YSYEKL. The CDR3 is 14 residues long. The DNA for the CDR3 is TGCGCCAGCGGGGGACAGGACTCTGGAAACACCATATATTTT. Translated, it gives CASGGQDSGNTIYF.

DNA for the CDR3: TGTGCCAGCAGTTACTCTTACCAGGGGTTTGGCTACACCTTC. The encoded protein is CASSYSYQGFGYTF. The J gene is TRBJ1-2, the V gene TRBV6-5; a weak D match, TRBD1 (6 bases). The V end lost 0 bases, the J end lost 7 bases, and 12 bases lay between the germline ends. CDR1 and CDR2 (germline): MNHEY, SVGAGI. The CDR3 has 14 amino acids.

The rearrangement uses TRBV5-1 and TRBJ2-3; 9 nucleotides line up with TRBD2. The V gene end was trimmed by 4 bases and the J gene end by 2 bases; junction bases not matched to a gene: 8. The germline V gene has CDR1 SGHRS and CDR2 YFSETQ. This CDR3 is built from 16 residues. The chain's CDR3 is CASSPLTSGNTDTQYF. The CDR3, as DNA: TGCGCCAGCAGCCCCCTGACTAGCGGAAACACAGATACGCAGTATTTT.

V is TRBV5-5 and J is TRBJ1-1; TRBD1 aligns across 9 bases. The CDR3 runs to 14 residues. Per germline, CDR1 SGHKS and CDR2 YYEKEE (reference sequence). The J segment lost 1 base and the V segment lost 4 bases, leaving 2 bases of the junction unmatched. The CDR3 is CASSGTGWNTEAFF. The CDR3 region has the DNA TGTGCCAGCAGCGGGACAGGGTGGAACACTGAAGCTTTCTTT.

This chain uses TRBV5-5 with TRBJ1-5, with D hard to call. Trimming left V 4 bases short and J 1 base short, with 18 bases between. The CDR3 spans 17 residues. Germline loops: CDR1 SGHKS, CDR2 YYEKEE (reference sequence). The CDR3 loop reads CASSLGEWSVSNQPQHF. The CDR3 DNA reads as TGTGCCAGCAGCCTTGGGGAGTGGAGCGTAAGCAATCAGCCCCAGCATTTT.

As DNA, the CDR3 is TGTGCCAGCAGCCTCAGGATTCGCTCTGGGGCCAACGTCCTGACTTTC. Residues: CASSLRIRSGANVLTF. This chain joins TRBV7-9 and TRBJ2-6; D call uncertain. Trimming took off 5 bases at V and 0 bases at J, with 11 bases between the two ends. Germline V gene data show CDR1 as SEHNR and CDR2 as FQNEAQ (reference sequence). CDR3 size: 16 residues.